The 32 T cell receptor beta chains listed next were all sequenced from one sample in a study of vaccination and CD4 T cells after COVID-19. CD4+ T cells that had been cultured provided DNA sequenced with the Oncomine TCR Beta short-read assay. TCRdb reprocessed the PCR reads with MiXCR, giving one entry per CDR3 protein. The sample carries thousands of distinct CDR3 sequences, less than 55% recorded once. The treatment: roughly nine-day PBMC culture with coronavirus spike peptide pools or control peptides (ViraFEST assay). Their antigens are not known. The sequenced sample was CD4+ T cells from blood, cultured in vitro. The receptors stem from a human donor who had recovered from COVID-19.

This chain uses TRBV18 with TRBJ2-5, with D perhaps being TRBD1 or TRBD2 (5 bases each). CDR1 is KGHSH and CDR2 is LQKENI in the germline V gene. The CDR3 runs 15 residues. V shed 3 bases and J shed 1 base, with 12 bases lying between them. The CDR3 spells CASSPQWDGQETQYF. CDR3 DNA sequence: TGTGCCAGCTCACCCCAATGGGACGGCCAAGAGACCCAGTACTTC.

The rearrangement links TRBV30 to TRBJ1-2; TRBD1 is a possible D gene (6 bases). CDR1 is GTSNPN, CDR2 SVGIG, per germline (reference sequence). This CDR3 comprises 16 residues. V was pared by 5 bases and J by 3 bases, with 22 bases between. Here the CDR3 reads CAWCRATGRGYYGYTF. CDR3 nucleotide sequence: TGTGCCTGGTGCCGGGCGACGGGCAGGGGTTACTATGGCTACACCTTC.

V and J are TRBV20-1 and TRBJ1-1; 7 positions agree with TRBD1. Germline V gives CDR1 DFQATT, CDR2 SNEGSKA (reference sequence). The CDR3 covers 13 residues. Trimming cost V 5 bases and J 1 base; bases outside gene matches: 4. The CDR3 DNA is TGCAGTGCTTGGAGGGGGCCGAACACTGAAGCTTTCTTT. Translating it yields CSAWRGPNTEAFF.

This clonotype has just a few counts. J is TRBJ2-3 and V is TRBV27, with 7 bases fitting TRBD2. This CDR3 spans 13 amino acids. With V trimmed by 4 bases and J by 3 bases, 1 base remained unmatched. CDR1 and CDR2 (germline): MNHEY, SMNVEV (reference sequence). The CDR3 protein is CASSSRGTDTQYF. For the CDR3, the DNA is TGTGCCAGCAGTTCGCGGGGGACAGATACGCAGTATTTT.

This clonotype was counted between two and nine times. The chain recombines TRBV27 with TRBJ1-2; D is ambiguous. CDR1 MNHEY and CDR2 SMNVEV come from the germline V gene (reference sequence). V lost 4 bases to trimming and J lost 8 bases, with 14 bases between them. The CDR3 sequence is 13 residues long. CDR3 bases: TGTGCCAGCAGTTCACAAACCTCGGGGGGCTACACCTTC. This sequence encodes CASSSQTSGGYTF.

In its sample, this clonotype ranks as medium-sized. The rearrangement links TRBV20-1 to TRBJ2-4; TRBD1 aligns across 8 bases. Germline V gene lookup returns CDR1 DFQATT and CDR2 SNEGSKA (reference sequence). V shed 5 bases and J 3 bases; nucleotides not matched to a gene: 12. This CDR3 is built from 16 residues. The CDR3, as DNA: TGCAGTGCTGGAAAAAGGACAGGGTTGGTCAAAAACATTCAGTACTTC. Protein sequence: CSAGKRTGLVKNIQYF.

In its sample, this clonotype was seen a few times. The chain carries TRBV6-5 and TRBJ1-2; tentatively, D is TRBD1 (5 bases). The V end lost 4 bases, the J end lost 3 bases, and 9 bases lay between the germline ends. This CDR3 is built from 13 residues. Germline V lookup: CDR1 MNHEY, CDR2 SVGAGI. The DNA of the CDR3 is TGTGCCAGCAGTTCCGGGGCTTACTATGGCTACACCTTC. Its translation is CASSSGAYYGYTF.

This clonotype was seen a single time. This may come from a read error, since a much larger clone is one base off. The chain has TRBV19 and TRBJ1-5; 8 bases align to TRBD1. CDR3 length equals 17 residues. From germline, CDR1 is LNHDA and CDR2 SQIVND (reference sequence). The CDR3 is CVSRRIDRGRYNQPQHF. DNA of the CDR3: TGTGTCAGTAGGCGGATCGACAGGGGTCGGTACAATCAGCCCCAGCATTTT.

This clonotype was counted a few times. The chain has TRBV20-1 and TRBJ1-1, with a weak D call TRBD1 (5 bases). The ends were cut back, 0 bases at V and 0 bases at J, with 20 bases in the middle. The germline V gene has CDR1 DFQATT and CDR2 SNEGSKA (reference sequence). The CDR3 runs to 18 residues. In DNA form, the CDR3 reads TGCAGTGCTAGAGATCTAAGTCATGACAGAACCTTGAACACTGAAGCTTTCTTT. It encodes CSARDLSHDRTLNTEAFF.

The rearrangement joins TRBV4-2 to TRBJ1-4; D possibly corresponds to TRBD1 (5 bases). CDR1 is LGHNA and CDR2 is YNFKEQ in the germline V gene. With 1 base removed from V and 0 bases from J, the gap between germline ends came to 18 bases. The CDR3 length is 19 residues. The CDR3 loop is CASSQGPGGRPATNEKLFF. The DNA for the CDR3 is TGTGCCAGCAGCCAAGGTCCGGGGGGACGTCCTGCAACTAATGAAAAACTGTTTTTT.

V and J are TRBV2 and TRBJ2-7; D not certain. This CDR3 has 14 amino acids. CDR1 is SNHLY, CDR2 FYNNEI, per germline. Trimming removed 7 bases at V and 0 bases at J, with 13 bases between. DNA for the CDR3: TGTGCCAGCAATCGAGACTTATTCTCCTACGAGCAGTACTTC. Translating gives CASNRDLFSYEQYF.

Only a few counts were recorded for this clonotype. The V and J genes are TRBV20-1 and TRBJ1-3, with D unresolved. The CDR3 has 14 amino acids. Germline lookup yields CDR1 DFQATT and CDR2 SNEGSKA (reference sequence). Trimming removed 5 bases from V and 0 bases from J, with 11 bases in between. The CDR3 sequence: CSARGGSSGNTIYF. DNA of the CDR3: TGCAGTGCTCGGGGAGGAAGCTCTGGAAACACCATATATTTT.

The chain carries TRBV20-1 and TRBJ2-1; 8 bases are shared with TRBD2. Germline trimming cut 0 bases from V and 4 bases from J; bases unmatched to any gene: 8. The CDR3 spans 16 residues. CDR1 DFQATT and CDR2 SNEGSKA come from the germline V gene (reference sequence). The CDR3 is CSARDEVTGGYNEQFF. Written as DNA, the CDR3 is TGCAGTGCTAGAGATGAGGTGACGGGAGGGTACAATGAGCAGTTCTTC.

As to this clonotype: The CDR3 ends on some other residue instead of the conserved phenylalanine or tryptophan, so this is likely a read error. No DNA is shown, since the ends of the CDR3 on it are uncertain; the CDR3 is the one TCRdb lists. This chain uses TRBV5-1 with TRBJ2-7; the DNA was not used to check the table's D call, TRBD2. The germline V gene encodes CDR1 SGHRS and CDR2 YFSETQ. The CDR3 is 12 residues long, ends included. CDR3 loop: CASSGDRDFFFL.

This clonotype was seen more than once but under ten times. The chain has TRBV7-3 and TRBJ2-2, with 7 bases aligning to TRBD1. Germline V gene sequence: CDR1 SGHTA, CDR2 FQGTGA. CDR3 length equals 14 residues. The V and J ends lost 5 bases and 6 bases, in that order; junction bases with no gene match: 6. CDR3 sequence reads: CASSPGGVAGELFF. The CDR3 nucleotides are TGTGCCAGCAGCCCAGGGGGAGTTGCCGGGGAGCTGTTTTTT.

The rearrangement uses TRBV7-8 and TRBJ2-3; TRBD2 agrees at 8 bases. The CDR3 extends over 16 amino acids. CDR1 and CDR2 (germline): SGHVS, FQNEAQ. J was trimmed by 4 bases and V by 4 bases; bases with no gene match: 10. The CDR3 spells CASSSGTSPASDTQYF. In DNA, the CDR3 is TGTGCCAGCAGCTCCGGGACTAGTCCCGCATCAGATACGCAGTATTTT.

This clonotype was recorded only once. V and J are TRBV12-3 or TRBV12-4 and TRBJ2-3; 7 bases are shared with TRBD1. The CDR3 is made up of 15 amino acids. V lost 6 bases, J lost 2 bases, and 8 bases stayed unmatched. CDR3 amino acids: CASSRDSPYTDTQYF. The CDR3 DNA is TGTGCCAGCAGCCGGGACAGCCCCTACACAGATACGCAGTATTTT.

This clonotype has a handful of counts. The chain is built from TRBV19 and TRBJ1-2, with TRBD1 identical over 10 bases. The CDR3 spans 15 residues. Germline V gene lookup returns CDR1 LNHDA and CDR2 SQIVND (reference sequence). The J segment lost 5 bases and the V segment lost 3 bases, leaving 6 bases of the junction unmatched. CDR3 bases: TGTGCCAGTAGTATTTTTGGGACAGGGGATTATGGCTACACCTTC. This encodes CASSIFGTGDYGYTF.

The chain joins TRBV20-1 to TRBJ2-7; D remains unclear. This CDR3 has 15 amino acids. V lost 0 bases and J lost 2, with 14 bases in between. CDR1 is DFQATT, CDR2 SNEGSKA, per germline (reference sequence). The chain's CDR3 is CSARDPYALPYEQYF. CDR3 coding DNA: TGCAGTGCTAGAGATCCCTATGCTCTACCCTACGAGCAGTACTTC.

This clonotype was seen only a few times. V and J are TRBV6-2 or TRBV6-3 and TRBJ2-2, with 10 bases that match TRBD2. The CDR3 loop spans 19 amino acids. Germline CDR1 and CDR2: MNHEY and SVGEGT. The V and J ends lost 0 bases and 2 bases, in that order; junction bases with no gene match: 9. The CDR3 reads CASSYSSSGSRPNTGELFF. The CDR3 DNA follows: TGTGCCAGCAGTTACTCGTCTAGCGGGAGCCGTCCAAACACCGGGGAGCTGTTTTTT.

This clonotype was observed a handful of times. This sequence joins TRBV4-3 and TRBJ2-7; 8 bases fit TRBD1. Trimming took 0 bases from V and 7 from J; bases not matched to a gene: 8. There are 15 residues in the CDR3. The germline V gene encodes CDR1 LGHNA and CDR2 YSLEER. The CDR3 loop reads CASSQDPGQGWEQYF. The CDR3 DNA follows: TGCGCCAGCAGCCAAGACCCCGGACAGGGATGGGAGCAGTACTTC.

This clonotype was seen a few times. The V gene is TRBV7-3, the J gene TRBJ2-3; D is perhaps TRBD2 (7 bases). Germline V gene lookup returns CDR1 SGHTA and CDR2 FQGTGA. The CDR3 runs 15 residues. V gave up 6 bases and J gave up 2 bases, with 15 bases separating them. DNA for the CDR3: TGTGCCAGCAGTGACCTCGGGGGGCCCACAGATACGCAGTATTTT. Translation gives CASSDLGGPTDTQYF. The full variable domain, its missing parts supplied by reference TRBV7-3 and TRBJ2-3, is GAGVSQTPSNKVTEKGKYVELRCDPISGHTALYWYRQSLGQGPEFLIYFQGTGAADDSGLPNDRFFAVRPEGSVSTLKIQRTERGDSAVYLCASSDLGGPTDTQYFGPGTRLTVL.

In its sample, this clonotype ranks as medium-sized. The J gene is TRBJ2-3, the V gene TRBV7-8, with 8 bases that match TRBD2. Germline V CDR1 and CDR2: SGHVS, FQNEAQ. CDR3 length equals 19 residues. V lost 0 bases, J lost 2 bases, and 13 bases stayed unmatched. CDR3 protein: CASSLARFGTRKFTDTQYF. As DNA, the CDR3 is TGTGCCAGCAGCTTAGCCCGCTTCGGGACTAGAAAATTCACAGATACGCAGTATTTT.

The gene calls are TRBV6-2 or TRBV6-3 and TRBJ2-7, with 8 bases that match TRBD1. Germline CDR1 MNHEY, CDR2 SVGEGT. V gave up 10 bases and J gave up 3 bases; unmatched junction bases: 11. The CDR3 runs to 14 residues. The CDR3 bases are TGTGCCACCCGGGCCCGGGACAGGCGCTACGAGCAGTACTTC. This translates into CATRARDRRYEQYF.

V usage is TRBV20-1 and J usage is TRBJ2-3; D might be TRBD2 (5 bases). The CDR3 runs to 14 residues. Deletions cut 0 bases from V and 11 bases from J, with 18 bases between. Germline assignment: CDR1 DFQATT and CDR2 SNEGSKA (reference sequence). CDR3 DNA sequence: TGCAGTGCTAGAGAATCCCCGGGGTCGATTAAGCAGTATTTT. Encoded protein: CSARESPGSIKQYF.

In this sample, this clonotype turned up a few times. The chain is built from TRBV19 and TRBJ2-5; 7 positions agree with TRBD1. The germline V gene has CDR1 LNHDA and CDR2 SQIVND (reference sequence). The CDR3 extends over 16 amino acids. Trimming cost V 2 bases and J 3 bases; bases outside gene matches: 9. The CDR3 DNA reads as TGTGCCAGTAGTATACCTGCCCCCGGGACAGAAGAGACCCAGTACTTC. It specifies CASSIPAPGTEETQYF.

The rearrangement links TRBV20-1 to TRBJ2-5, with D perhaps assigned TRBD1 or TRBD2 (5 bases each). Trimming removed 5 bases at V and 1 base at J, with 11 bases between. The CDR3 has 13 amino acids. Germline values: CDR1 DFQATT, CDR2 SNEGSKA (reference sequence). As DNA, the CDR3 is TGCAGTGCTCCAGAGGGGTCCCAAGAGACCCAGTACTTC. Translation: CSAPEGSQETQYF.

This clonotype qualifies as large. For the CDR3, the DNA is TGCAGTGCTAGATTCAGCGGATACCAAGAGACCCAGTACTTC. It is translated as CSARFSGYQETQYF. The chain links TRBV20-1 to TRBJ2-5; tentative D call: TRBD2 (5 bases). V lost 2 bases and J lost 0, with 10 bases in between. The CDR3 sequence is 14 residues long. Germline V gene data show CDR1 as DFQATT and CDR2 as SNEGSKA (reference sequence).

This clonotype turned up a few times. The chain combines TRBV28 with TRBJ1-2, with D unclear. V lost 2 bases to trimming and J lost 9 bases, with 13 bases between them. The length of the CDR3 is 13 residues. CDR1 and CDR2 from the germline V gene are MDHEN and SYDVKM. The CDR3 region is CASSLAEDGSYTF. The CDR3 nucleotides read TGTGCCAGCAGTTTAGCCGAAGATGGTAGCTACACCTTC.

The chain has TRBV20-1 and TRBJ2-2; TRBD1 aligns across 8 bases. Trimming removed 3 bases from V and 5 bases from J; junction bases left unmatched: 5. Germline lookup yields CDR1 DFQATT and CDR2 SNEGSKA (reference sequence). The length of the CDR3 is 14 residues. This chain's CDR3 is CSARDRVWTGELFF. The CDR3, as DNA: TGCAGTGCTAGGGACAGGGTTTGGACCGGGGAGCTGTTTTTT.

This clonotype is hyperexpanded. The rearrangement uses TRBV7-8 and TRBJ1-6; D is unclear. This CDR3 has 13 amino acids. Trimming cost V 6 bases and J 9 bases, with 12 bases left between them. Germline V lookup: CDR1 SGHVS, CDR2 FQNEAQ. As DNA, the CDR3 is TGTGCCAGCAGTCAAGAGAAAGGTTCACCCCTCCACTTT. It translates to CASSQEKGSPLHF.

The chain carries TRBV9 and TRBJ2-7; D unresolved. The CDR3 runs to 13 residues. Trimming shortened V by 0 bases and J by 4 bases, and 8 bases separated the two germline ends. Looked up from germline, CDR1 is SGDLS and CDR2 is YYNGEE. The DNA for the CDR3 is TGTGCCAGCAGCGTAGGGCTCGATTACGAGCAGTACTTC. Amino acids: CASSVGLDYEQYF.